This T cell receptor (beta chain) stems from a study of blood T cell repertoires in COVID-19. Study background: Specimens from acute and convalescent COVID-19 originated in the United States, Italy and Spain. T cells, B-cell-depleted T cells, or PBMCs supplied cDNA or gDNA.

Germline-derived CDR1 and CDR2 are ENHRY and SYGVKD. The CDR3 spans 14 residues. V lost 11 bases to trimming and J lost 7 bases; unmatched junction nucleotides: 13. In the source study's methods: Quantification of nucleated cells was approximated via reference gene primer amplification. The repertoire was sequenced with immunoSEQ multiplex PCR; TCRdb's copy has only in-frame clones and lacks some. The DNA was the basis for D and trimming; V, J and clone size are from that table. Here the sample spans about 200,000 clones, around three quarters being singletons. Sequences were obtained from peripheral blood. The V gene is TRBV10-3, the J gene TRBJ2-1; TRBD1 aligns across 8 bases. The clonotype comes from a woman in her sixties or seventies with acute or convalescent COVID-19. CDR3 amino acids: CAGGPDRDLNEQFF. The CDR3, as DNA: TGTGCCGGAGGCCCGGACAGGGATTTGAATGAGCAGTTCTTC.